These 17 T cell receptor beta chains were sequenced from one sample in a study of CD8 T cells in Susac syndrome. Random-hexamer reverse transcription was applied to roughly 0.5 to 1 ug RNA. TCRdb called the immunoSEQ multiplex PCR reads again in MiXCR, with one record for every CDR3 protein. The data show roughly 190,000 distinct CDR3 sequences, with about 94% seen just once and over 0.08% held by the top ten. Specimen: CD4+ T cells from PBMCs. These receptors were collected from a human donor in good health.

The chain combines TRBV7-9 with TRBJ2-1, with 14 bases lining up with TRBD2. The V gene's germline CDR1 is SEHNR and CDR2 FQNEAQ (reference sequence). The CDR3 has 16 amino acids. V lost 7 bases and J lost 6; bases outside the gene matches: 8. DNA for the CDR3: TGTGCCAGCAAGAACCTAGGACTAGCGGGAGGCAATGAGCAGTTCTTC. It is translated as CASKNLGLAGGNEQFF.

This clonotype was detected once. The V gene is TRBV25-1, the J gene TRBJ2-5; perhaps TRBD1 as D (6 bases). V dropped 0 bases and J dropped 2 bases, with 10 bases sitting between them. Germline CDR1 reads MGHDK; CDR2 reads SYGVNS. The CDR3 is made up of 15 amino acids. The CDR3 DNA follows: TGTGCCAGCAGTGAATATGGGGGCCAACAAGAGACCCAGTACTTC. This translates into CASSEYGGQQETQYF.

The chain employs TRBV29-1 and TRBJ2-7; 9 bases agree with TRBD2. The trim removed 0 bases at V and 9 bases at J, leaving 18 bases unmatched. Germline loops: CDR1 SQVTM, CDR2 ANQGSEA. The CDR3 covers 17 residues. As DNA, the CDR3 is TGCAGCGTTGAAGATCGGTTGAACCTACTAGCGGGCGGGCGGCAGTACTTC. It yields the protein CSVEDRLNLLAGGRQYF.

The V call is TRBV5-1, the J call TRBJ2-3; a weak D match, TRBD2 (6 bases). CDR1 and CDR2 (germline): SGHRS, YFSETQ. V gave up 1 base and J gave up 2 bases, with 11 bases separating them. The CDR3 runs 15 residues. CDR3 region: CASSLNAGSTDTQYF. CDR3 nucleotides: TGCGCCAGCAGCTTGAATGCGGGGTCCACAGATACGCAGTATTTT.

The chain carries TRBV7-2 and TRBJ2-7, with no clear D. Trimming shortened V by 5 bases and J by 3 bases, and 14 bases separated the two germline ends. The CDR3 extends over 14 amino acids. In germline, CDR1 is SGHTA, CDR2 FQGNSA. Here the CDR3 DNA reads TGTGCCAGCAGCCCCAGTACCGCGAACTACGAGCAGTACTTC. This codes for CASSPSTANYEQYF.

The chain employs TRBV20-1 and TRBJ1-2; D call uncertain. Germline CDR1 and CDR2: DFQATT and SNEGSKA (reference sequence). The CDR3 totals 13 residues. Trimming stripped 2 bases from V and 4 bases from J, with 11 bases between. The CDR3 coding sequence is TGCAGTGCTAGACAAGGGATAGGCTATGGCTACACCTTC. It encodes CSARQGIGYGYTF.

The gene calls are TRBV11-2 and TRBJ2-1, with 10 bases matching TRBD2. Trimming cost V 2 bases and J 6 bases; bases outside gene matches: 7. CDR1 and CDR2 from the germline V gene are SGHAT and FQNNGV. The CDR3 spans 16 residues. Written as DNA, the CDR3 is TGTGCCAGCAGCTTAATCCGTCTAGCGGGAGCCAATGAGCAGTTCTTC. Residues: CASSLIRLAGANEQFF.

The chain employs TRBV20-1 and TRBJ2-7; 9 positions agree with TRBD2. The germline gives CDR1 DFQATT, CDR2 SNEGSKA (reference sequence). The CDR3 is made up of 12 amino acids. The chain's CDR3 is CRGIAGAYEQYF. CDR3 nucleotides: TGCAGGGGTATAGCGGGAGCCTACGAGCAGTACTTC.

This rearrangement joins TRBV6-5 to TRBJ1-1; 7 nucleotides line up with TRBD1. The CDR3 spans 14 residues. The germline gives CDR1 MNHEY, CDR2 SVGAGI. V lost 8 bases and J lost 1; bases outside the gene matches: 7. CDR3: CASQKGGSNTEAFF. The DNA for the CDR3 is TGTGCCAGCCAAAAAGGGGGCTCGAACACTGAAGCTTTCTTT.

The genes are TRBV2 and TRBJ2-7; no clear D. The CDR3 has 12 residues. V was pared by 3 bases and J by 2 bases, with 5 bases between. CDR1 is SNHLY, CDR2 FYNNEI, per germline. The CDR3 protein is CASSDFTYEQYF. In DNA, the CDR3 is TGTGCCAGCAGTGACTTTACCTACGAGCAGTACTTC.

The CDR3 nucleotides are TGCAGTGCGAACCCGGGACTAGGGGGACGGCGTGAGCAGTTCTTC. Translation: CSANPGLGGRREQFF. The chain is built from TRBV20-1 and TRBJ2-1; 8 nucleotides match TRBD2. CDR1 and CDR2 (germline): DFQATT, SNEGSKA (reference sequence). There are 15 residues in the CDR3. Trimming removed 6 bases from V and 9 bases from J; junction bases left unmatched: 16.

This clonotype was seen once. This chain joins TRBV5-8 and TRBJ2-5; 7 bases fit TRBD2. This CDR3 comprises 15 residues. The ends lost 4 bases at V and 0 bases at J; junction bases unmatched: 6. Germline V gene data show CDR1 as SGHTS and CDR2 as YDEGEE. CDR3 nucleotide sequence: TGTGCCAGCAGCGCTGGCGGGGGAGACCAAGAGACCCAGTACTTC. It translates to CASSAGGGDQETQYF.

The table lists this clonotype with a few counts. This chain's CDR3 is CASSQGQGNQPQHF. The CDR3 bases are TGTGCCAGCAGCCAAGGGCAGGGAAATCAGCCCCAGCATTTT. The chain recombines TRBV3-1 with TRBJ1-5; weak D call: TRBD1 (5 bases). From germline, CDR1 is LGHDT and CDR2 YNNKEL (reference sequence). The CDR3 covers 14 residues. V gave up 1 base and J gave up 4 bases, with 8 bases separating them.

The CDR3 spells CASSIGTSGNYEQYF. The CDR3 coding sequence is TGTGCCAGCAGCATTGGGACTAGCGGAAACTACGAGCAGTACTTC. The chain links TRBV3-1 to TRBJ2-7; the match to TRBD2 covers 11 bases. V lost 5 bases and J lost 3; bases outside the gene matches: 6. The CDR3 is made up of 15 amino acids. Germline CDR1 and CDR2: LGHDT and YNNKEL (reference sequence).

This chain connects TRBV20-1 to TRBJ2-1, with 7 bases that match TRBD1. Trimming took 5 bases from V and 6 from J; bases not matched to a gene: 10. Germline lookup yields CDR1 DFQATT and CDR2 SNEGSKA (reference sequence). The CDR3 extends over 14 amino acids. The CDR3 here is CSACGTAKINEQFF. CDR3 coding DNA: TGCAGTGCTTGTGGGACAGCAAAAATCAATGAGCAGTTCTTC.

V gene TRBV14 combines with J gene TRBJ2-3, with TRBD2 matching over 7 bases. In germline, CDR1 is SGHDN, CDR2 FVKESK. V was pared by 0 bases and J by 6 bases, with 0 bases of the junction left unmatched. The length of the CDR3 is 13 residues. The CDR3 sequence is CASSQEAGDTQYF. The CDR3 DNA reads TGTGCCAGCAGCCAAGAAGCGGGGGATACGCAGTATTTT. The full variable domain, completed using reference TRBV14 and TRBJ2-3, is EAGVTQFPSHSVIEKGQTVTLRCDPISGHDNLYWYRRVMGKEIKFLLHFVKESKQDESGMPNNRFLAERTGGTYSTLKVQPAELEDSGVYFCASSQEAGDTQYFGPGTRLTVL.

The chain is built from TRBV29-1 and TRBJ2-1; D unclear. Germline CDR1 reads SQVTM; CDR2 reads ANQGSEA. V was shortened by 8 bases and J by 3 bases, with 8 bases between the two germline ends. The CDR3 runs 11 residues. The CDR3 here is CSTADYNEQFF. The CDR3 DNA reads TGCAGCACCGCGGACTACAATGAGCAGTTCTTC.